Listed below are T cell receptor beta chains from one sample, sequenced in a study of cytomegalovirus exposure and HLA in healthy donors. TCRdb's copy holds only in-frame clones and misses some; the assay was immunoSEQ multiplex PCR. Reported are 100,000 to 150,000 clones; the ten largest clones contain 0.9% to 1.2%. The sample taken for sequencing was PBMCs. These receptor sequences come from a man aged 18 to 30 in good health and CMV-seronegative. CDR3s include the opening cysteine and the closing phenylalanine or tryptophan. A D gene is named only where the DNA matches it firmly.

J: TRBJ2-1
D: .
V: TRBV30
DNA: TGTGCCTGGAGTTTCGGGTTAGTGAACAATGAGCAGTTCTTC
CDR3: CAWSFGLVNNEQFF

J: TRBJ1-2
D: .
V: TRBV27
DNA: TGTGCCAGCAGTTCCCGACAGAACTATGGCTACACCTTC
CDR3: CASSSRQNYGYTF

J: TRBJ2-5
D: TRBD2
V: TRBV29-1
DNA: TGCAGCGTTGTAGCTAGCGGGGGGGCGATTTTCCAAGAGACCCAGTACTTC
CDR3: CSVVASGGAIFQETQYF

J: TRBJ2-7
D: .
V: TRBV15
DNA: TGTGCCACCAGCAGCCGTCAGGGCCCCGACGAGCAGTACTTC
CDR3: CATSSRQGPDEQYF

J: TRBJ2-5
D: .
V: TRBV18
DNA: TGTGCCAGCTCACCATTGGACAGCCAAGAGACCCAGTACTTC
CDR3: CASSPLDSQETQYF

J: TRBJ2-1
D: .
V: TRBV29-1
DNA: TGCAGCGTTACCCAACTTCCCCAAGCCTACAATGAGCAGTTCTTC
CDR3: CSVTQLPQAYNEQFF

J: TRBJ2-5
D: .
V: TRBV18
DNA: TGTGCCAGCTCGGCCTGGGGCAGAGAAGAGACCCAGTACTTC
CDR3: CASSAWGREETQYF

J: TRBJ2-1
D: TRBD1
V: TRBV7-9
DNA: TGTGCCAGCACTAAGGCAGGGGGCGGGACCAATGAGCAGTTCTTC
CDR3: CASTKAGGGTNEQFF

J: TRBJ2-1
D: TRBD2
V: TRBV5-1
DNA: TGCGCCAGCAGCTTGGGAAGCGGGAGCGGGCTAGAGCAGTTCTTC
CDR3: CASSLGSGSGLEQFF

J: TRBJ1-2
D: TRBD1
V: TRBV7-9
DNA: TGTGCCAGCAGCCGCCAGACAGGGTTGATCTATGGCTACACCTTC
CDR3: CASSRQTGLIYGYTF

J: TRBJ1-3
D: TRBD1
V: TRBV10-3
DNA: TGTGCCATCAGTGAGTCGCACAGGGGAACTGGAAACACCATATATTTT
CDR3: CAISESHRGTGNTIYF